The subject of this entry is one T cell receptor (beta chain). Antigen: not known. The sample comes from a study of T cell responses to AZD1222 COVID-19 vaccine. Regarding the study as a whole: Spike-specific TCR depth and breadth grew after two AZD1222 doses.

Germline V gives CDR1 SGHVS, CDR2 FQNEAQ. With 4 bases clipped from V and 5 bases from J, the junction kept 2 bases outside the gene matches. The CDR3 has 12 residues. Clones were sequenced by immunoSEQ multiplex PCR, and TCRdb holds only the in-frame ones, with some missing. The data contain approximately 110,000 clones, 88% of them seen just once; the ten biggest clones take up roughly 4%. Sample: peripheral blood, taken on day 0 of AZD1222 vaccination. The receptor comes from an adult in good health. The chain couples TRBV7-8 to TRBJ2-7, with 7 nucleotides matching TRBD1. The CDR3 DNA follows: TGTGCCAGCAGCTACGACAGGGACGAGCAGTACTTC. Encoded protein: CASSYDRDEQYF.